This T cell receptor (beta chain) came from a study of cytomegalovirus exposure and HLA in healthy donors. This CDR3 is 14 amino acids long. The V and J ends lost 6 bases and 4 bases respectively, with 12 bases between them. Germline V lookup: CDR1 SNHLY, CDR2 FYNNEI. Assay: immunoSEQ multiplex PCR; the TCRdb copy retains only in-frame clones and omits some. This table holds some 240,000 clones, around 78% found once. The sequencing input was PBMCs. This sequence was found in a young woman in good health and CMV-seronegative. The genes are TRBV2 and TRBJ1-4; no clear D gene. CDR3 sequence: CASSIVSSNEKLFF. The DNA for the CDR3 is TGTGCCAGCAGCATAGTCAGCAGTAATGAAAAACTGTTTTTT.